One T cell receptor (beta chain) is described in this entry. V was trimmed by 4 bases and J by 0 bases, leaving 8 bases between them. From germline, CDR1 is SGDLS and CDR2 YYNGEE. The CDR3 sequence is 13 residues long. This specimen belongs to a study of blood T cell repertoires in COVID-19. In the authors' methods: Amplification with reference gene primers provided the estimates of nucleated cell counts. Sequencing was performed with immunoSEQ multiplex PCR; in TCRdb, only in-frame clones are kept and a portion is missing. The V and J calls and the clone size are those of that table, but D and trimming were determined from the DNA. The sample holds fewer than 200,000 clones, 85% to 90% seen once.

The sample taken for sequencing was peripheral blood. This TCR derives from a woman between 18 and 29 years old who had recovered from COVID-19. The chain combines TRBV9 with TRBJ2-7; the D gene is possibly TRBD2 (5 bases). The DNA for the CDR3 is TGTGCCAGCAGCCCAGGACTCTCCTACGAGCAGTACTTC. It is translated as CASSPGLSYEQYF.